These 9 T cell receptor beta chains were all obtained from the same sample, sequenced in a study of blood T cell repertoires in COVID-19. The protocol was immunoSEQ multiplex PCR, while the TCRdb copy is restricted to in-frame clones and leaves out a portion. The top ten hold under 25% of the sample, which has approximately 190,000 clones, about 85% seen once. The specimen sequenced was peripheral blood. The receptor source for this set is a man in his fifties or sixties with active or convalescent COVID-19.

The rearrangement uses TRBV6-1 and TRBJ1-3; 8 positions agree with TRBD1. Trimming took 2 bases from V and 4 from J; bases not matched to a gene: 7. Germline assignment: CDR1 MNHNS and CDR2 SASEGT. This CDR3 has 16 amino acids. The chain's CDR3 is CASSETTTGAGNTIYF. The CDR3 nucleotides read TGTGCCAGCAGTGAAACAACGACAGGGGCCGGAAACACCATATATTTT.

The chain is built from TRBV5-6 and TRBJ1-1, with D uncertain. Per germline, CDR1 SGHDT and CDR2 YYEEEE. The CDR3 is 13 residues long. Trimming shortened V by 2 bases and J by 4 bases, and 9 bases separated the two germline ends. CDR3 region: CASSLRGGTEAFF. For the CDR3, the DNA is TGTGCCAGCAGCTTACGGGGTGGCACTGAAGCTTTCTTT.

The chain joins TRBV29-1 to TRBJ2-1; D gene unclear. This CDR3 has 13 amino acids. V gave up 3 bases and J gave up 0 bases, with 6 bases separating them. Looked up from germline, CDR1 is SQVTM and CDR2 is ANQGSEA. Written as DNA, the CDR3 is TGCAGCGTTGACCGGAGCTCCTACAATGAGCAGTTCTTC. Translation: CSVDRSSYNEQFF.

This chain links TRBV6-5 with TRBJ2-7, with 9 bases identical to TRBD1. In germline, CDR1 is MNHEY, CDR2 SVGAGI. J gave up 1 base and V 7 bases, and 5 bases lay outside the gene matches. The CDR3 totals 14 residues. CDR3: CASIGTGFSYEQYF. The CDR3 DNA reads TGTGCCAGCATCGGGACAGGGTTTTCCTACGAGCAGTACTTC.

The chain combines TRBV7-9 with TRBJ2-4, with TRBD1 as a possible D gene (6 bases). The CDR3 consists of 13 residues. Trimming took 5 bases from V and 5 from J, leaving 10 bases between them. Germline CDR1 reads SEHNR; CDR2 reads FQNEAQ (reference sequence). The CDR3 region has the DNA TGTGCCAGCAGCGTGGGGGCGGAAAACATTCAGTACTTC. Translating it yields CASSVGAENIQYF.

This chain uses TRBV9 with TRBJ1-6, with D possibly TRBD1 on 6 matching bases. Trimming removed 3 bases from V and 3 bases from J, with 10 bases in between. Germline CDR1 and CDR2: SGDLS and YYNGEE. This CDR3 spans 15 amino acids. The CDR3 reads CASSATGNYNSPLHF. In nucleotides, the CDR3 is TGTGCCAGCAGCGCAACAGGGAACTATAATTCACCCCTCCACTTT.

The rearrangement joins TRBV19 to TRBJ2-2, with a possible D match to TRBD1 (6 bases). V lost 3 bases and J 5 bases, leaving 13 bases between the germline ends. Per the germline V gene, CDR1 is LNHDA and CDR2 is SQIVND (reference sequence). The CDR3 spans 15 residues. DNA for the CDR3: TGTGCCAGTAGTATTTCCAGGGGAATTACCGGGGAGCTGTTTTTT. It yields the protein CASSISRGITGELFF.

This clone was counted a single time. This chain links TRBV2 with TRBJ1-5, with a possible D match to TRBD1 (5 bases). The CDR3 runs 12 residues. The germline V gene has CDR1 SNHLY and CDR2 FYNNEI. V dropped 3 bases and J dropped 8 bases, with 8 bases sitting between them. The CDR3 region is CASSEWGEPQHF. The DNA for the CDR3 is TGTGCCAGCAGTGAGTGGGGGGAGCCCCAGCATTTT.

The chain uses TRBV7-9 and TRBJ2-1; D possibly corresponds to TRBD2 (6 bases). The CDR3 is 15 amino acids. V shed 0 bases and J shed 5 bases, with 11 bases lying between them. In germline, CDR1 is SEHNR, CDR2 FQNEAQ (reference sequence). The CDR3 sequence: CASSLAGGPNNEQFF. The CDR3 DNA reads TGTGCCAGCAGCTTAGCGGGGGGACCTAACAATGAGCAGTTCTTC.